The subject of this entry is one T cell receptor (beta chain). Its antigen is still unknown. The sample is drawn from a study of blood T cells in healthy people across ages. Whole-study results and caveats: More naive CD4+ cells and higher diversity marked long-lived donors relative to aged donors.

Per-sample PBMC isolation yielded at least 6 million cells. Then a second PCR, running roughly 7 to 11 cycles, was carried out with a sample-barcoded 5' primer and a J-beta primer mix. Each CDR3 protein gets one entry after TCRdb re-called the 5' RACE reads with MiXCR. The sample has a few hundred thousand distinct CDR3 sequences, roughly half seen once. The material sequenced was blood. This clonotype was obtained from a man aged 55 to 70 in good health.

The CDR3 here is CSVAEAANTEAFF. The CDR3 DNA is TGCAGCGTTGCCGAGGCAGCTAACACTGAAGCTTTCTTT. The chain recombines TRBV29-1 with TRBJ1-1; D gene uncertain. Germline loops: CDR1 SQVTM, CDR2 ANQGSEA. This CDR3 region has 13 residues. Between the trimmed V and J ends, which lost 4 bases and 2 bases, there was a span of 11 bases.